This T cell receptor (beta chain) was sequenced during a study of blood T cell repertoires in COVID-19 (dated by TCRdb to 2019 to 2021). Notes on the research overall: Samples covering the acute and convalescent phases of COVID-19 were provided by collaborators in the United States, Italy and Spain. The prospective study material was composed of cDNA or gDNA derived from T cells, B-cell-depleted T cells, or PBMCs. The dataset comprised deeply sampled blood TCRbeta repertoires from subjects exposed to, actively infected with, or recovered from COVID-19. Where available, HLA class I and class II types were obtained from metadata supplied by the sample provider rather than from assay-based typing. Samples came from the ongoing ImmuneRACE study (first 160 participants) plus 1,254 subjects from 6 global collaborators. A freely available public database, intended as a resource for researchers studying the immune response to SARS-CoV-2, is where the repertoires were released. Nearly every sample came with metadata listing a de-identified subject ID, COVID-19 status, age in years and sex. Study-level results and caveats: The amount of clinical and demographic metadata varied by source and participant and was provided uncurated.

On this clone itself: Which antigen it targets is not known. The sample holds no much larger clone one base away, and base qualities are not on file.

TCRbeta CDR3 regions were amplified from genomic DNA by means of the immunoSEQ Assay, a bias-controlled multiplex PCR. The original pipeline was this. The number of nucleated cells in each sample was estimated from the amplification of reference gene primers within the assay. To quantify the absolute abundance of each unique TCRbeta CDR3 rearrangement, sequence reads were collapsed and filtered. For each sample, productive Simpson clonality was calculated by taking the square root of Simpson's diversity index across productive rearrangements. The table was pulled from immuneACCESS by TCRdb, which kept in-frame rearrangements only. Such tables lose some clones; where checked, under half of the loss comes from unresolved V genes, and the rest has no known cause. The V and J calls and clone size come from that table; D and trimming were worked out from the DNA. Within this sample are under 500,000 clones, with roughly 91% of them counted one time only. The top ten clones comprise approximately 4.5% of the sample.

Collaborating institutions collected whole blood in K2EDTA tubes following their own protocols. Collaborator samples were shipped for TCRbeta analysis as frozen whole blood, isolated PBMCs, or DNA extracted from either sample type. The CDR3 goes from the cysteine to the phenylalanine over 15 residues. CDR3 DNA is the only sequence kept; it has 45 bases, read in frame from the first base. CDR1 and CDR2 are drawn from the germline V gene: SNHLY, FYNNEI. From V the trimming removes 3 bases and from J it removes 1 base, while the gene matches leave 2 bases of the junction unaccounted for. The chain joins TRBV2 to TRBJ2-3, with 9 bases aligning to TRBD2. Sequences were obtained from peripheral blood. This TCR derives from a woman aged 30 to 39 with acute or convalescent COVID-19. The encoded CDR3 is CASSERTSGTDTQYF. The nucleotides read TGTGCCAGCAGTGAGAGGACTAGCGGCACAGATACGCAGTATTTT.